This entry is about one TCR beta chain. What it binds is not known. This sample is drawn from a study of PD-L1 blockade in urothelial cancer. Turning to the study itself: The authors examined blood 3 weeks (second dose) and 6 weeks after treatment start.

Trimming removed 3 bases from V and 10 bases from J, with 12 bases in between. Per germline, CDR1 SGHTA and CDR2 FQGNSA. The CDR3 totals 13 residues. The protocol was immunoSEQ multiplex PCR, while the TCRdb copy is restricted to in-frame clones and leaves out a portion. Of about 95,000 clones in the sample, roughly 84% are singletons; the top ten hold 1.5% to 2.5%. The study's findings and limits: Pretreatment blood TCR clonality under the median forecast improved survival. It was durable-benefit patients whose tumor-associated blood clones expanded more at 3 weeks.

Indicated time point: pretreatment peripheral blood. The sample in question was PBMCs, obtained around atezolizumab (anti-PD-L1) treatment. The TCR originated in a man aged 55 to 70 with urothelial cancer. V and J are TRBV7-2 and TRBJ1-4; D uncertain. CDR3 residues: CASSFTGEGKLFF. The CDR3 nucleotides are TGTGCCAGCAGCTTCACTGGTGAGGGAAAACTGTTTTTT.